This T cell receptor beta chain was identified during a study of cytomegalovirus exposure and HLA in healthy donors. Study results and limitations: CMV serostatus stood as the only immune exposure information on hand.

This clone was counted a single time. The antigen is not known. This CDR3 is 16 amino acids long. V dropped 0 bases and J dropped 6; count of bases not matched to a gene: 4. Germline loops: CDR1 LNHDA, CDR2 SQIVND (reference sequence). Researchers ran the PCR with 60 Vbeta and 13 Jbeta primers. The assay was immunoSEQ multiplex PCR, and TCRdb's table has in-frame clones only and misses some. The table lists tens of thousands of clones, over 60% of them singletons. This sequence originates from a male donor in good health and CMV-seropositive. J is TRBJ1-4 and V is TRBV19, with 10 bases that match TRBD1. Sequencing input: PBMCs. The CDR3 DNA sequence: TGTGCCAGTAGTATAGAGGGACAGGGGATGCATGAAAAACTGTTTTTT. Translation: CASSIEGQGMHEKLFF.